This is a list of T cell receptor beta chains from one sample in a study of blood T cell repertoires in COVID-19. This table comes from immunoSEQ multiplex PCR, and its TCRdb copy is limited to in-frame clones, with some not included. The repertoire has roughly 250,000 clones, about 89% of them found once; the top ten carry around 9.1%. The sample consisted of peripheral blood. The receptor set was obtained from a middle-aged man who had recovered from COVID-19. Both conserved end residues are part of each CDR3. A D gene is named only where the DNA matches it firmly. Only part of the rows carry a size: once, few, many, or a class if the clone is expanded.

v_call	j_call	d_call	clone_size	cdr3_nt	cdr3_aa
TRBV7-6	TRBJ2-1	.	few	TGTGCCAGCAGCTACGGCAGGGGGGCGACTGAGCAGTTCTTC	CASSYGRGATEQFF
TRBV5-1	TRBJ1-2	.	.	TGCGCCAGCAGCCCGTCGGCAGGAAAAAACTATGGCTACACCTTC	CASSPSAGKNYGYTF
TRBV7-9	TRBJ2-2	.	once	TGTGCCAGCAGCCCGACAGCGTTTGGTGCGAACACCGGGGAGCTGTTTTTT	CASSPTAFGANTGELFF
TRBV6-5	TRBJ2-5	TRBD2	.	TGTGCCAGCAGTTCTCCCGGGGGGGTAGAAGAGACCCAGTACTTC	CASSSPGGVEETQYF
TRBV7-6	TRBJ2-3	.	.	TGTGCCAGCAGCTTTAAAGATACGCAGTATTTT	CASSFKDTQYF
TRBV30	TRBJ1-3	.	.	TGTGCCTGGAGTGCAGGAGGGGGAAACACCATATATTTT	CAWSAGGGNTIYF
TRBV9	TRBJ2-5	.	.	TGTGCCAGCAGCGTAGGGGACAACACCCAAGAGACCCAGTACTTC	CASSVGDNTQETQYF
TRBV10-3	TRBJ1-3	.	.	TGTGCCATCAGTCCCGTGGGCAGAGAAGGGGAAAACACCATATATTTT	CAISPVGREGENTIYF
TRBV5-1	TRBJ2-7	.	.	TGCGCCAGCAGCGGAGGGGTCTACGAGCAGTACTTC	CASSGGVYEQYF
TRBV5-6	TRBJ1-2	TRBD1	.	TGTGCCAGCAGGTCGACAGGGACCTATGGCTACACCTTC	CASRSTGTYGYTF
TRBV5-4	TRBJ1-2	TRBD1	few	TGTGCCAGCAGCCTGGACAGGGGGCGGAACACCTTC	CASSLDRGRNTF
TRBV6-5	TRBJ2-3	TRBD2	.	TGTGCCAGCAGTTACGGGACTAGAATGTATTTT	CASSYGTRMYF
TRBV10-3	TRBJ1-1	TRBD1	.	TGTGCCATCAGAGACAGGGGGCAGAGTGAAGCTTTCTTT	CAIRDRGQSEAFF
TRBV3-1/TRBV3-2	TRBJ2-1	.	once	TGTGCCAGCAGCCAACGGGGTATATCCTACAATGAGCAGTTCTTC	CASSQRGISYNEQFF
TRBV10-3	TRBJ2-7	TRBD2	.	TGTGCCATCAGTGCACTAGCGGGAGGGCTCGGCTCCTACGAGCAGTACTTC	CAISALAGGLGSYEQYF
TRBV19	TRBJ2-3	.	.	TGTGCCAGTAGTTGGGCAGGGGTGTACGCAGATACGCAGTATTTT	CASSWAGVYADTQYF
TRBV9	TRBJ1-2	TRBD1	.	TGTGCCAGCAGTTCAGGGGGACTCGACTACTATGGCTACACCTTC	CASSSGGLDYYGYTF
TRBV11-1	TRBJ2-5	.	.	TGTGCCAGCAGCTACTACGGGAACCAAGAGACCCAGTACTTC	CASSYYGNQETQYF
TRBV5-1	TRBJ2-4	TRBD2	.	TGCGCCAGCAGCTTGACGGGAAGGGCTAGCGGGAGCCGAAACCCCAAAAACATTCAGTACTTC	CASSLTGRASGSRNPKNIQYF
TRBV4-1	TRBJ2-2	TRBD2	.	TGCGCCAGCAGCCCCGACCCCGGACTAGCCGTCACCGGGGAGCTGTTTTTT	CASSPDPGLAVTGELFF
TRBV7-2	TRBJ1-5	TRBD1	.	TGTGCCAGCAGCTACCTCGGGACAGGGAATCAGCCCCAGCATTTT	CASSYLGTGNQPQHF
TRBV10-1	TRBJ2-7	TRBD2	.	TGCGCCAGCAGTGAGGGAGTAGCGGGGGGGACCTACGAGCAGTACTTC	CASSEGVAGGTYEQYF
TRBV7-7	TRBJ2-7	.	.	TGTGCCAGCAGCTTGCGTCCCATCCGGCGGAACTCCTACGAGCAGTACTTC	CASSLRPIRRNSYEQYF
TRBV4-2	TRBJ2-5	TRBD2	.	TGTGCCAGCAGCCAAGAAACTAGCGGGAGTTTTGAGACCCAGTACTTC	CASSQETSGSFETQYF
TRBV21-1	TRBJ2-7	.	.	TGTGCCAGCAGCAAAGTCTGGAGGGCCTGGGGCGAGCAGTACTTC	CASSKVWRAWGEQYF
TRBV5-1	TRBJ2-3	.	.	TGCGCCAGCAGCTTGGCGAGGACACGCACAGATACGCAGTATTTT	CASSLARTRTDTQYF
TRBV7-6	TRBJ2-3	TRBD2	.	TGTGCCAGCAGCCAATTAGCGGGGGTCACAGATACGCAGTATTTT	CASSQLAGVTDTQYF